Listed below are T cell receptor beta chains from one sample, sequenced in a study of OX40 agonist ivuxolimab in advanced cancers. Here immunoSEQ multiplex PCR was the method, and the copy in TCRdb shows in-frame clones only, minus some. This sample yields some 83,000 clones, of which around nine tenths are seen a single time; approximately 0.7% belongs to the top ten. Sequencing used CD4+ or CD8+ T cells sorted from blood, obtained in a trial of the OX40 agonist ivuxolimab. These receptors came from an adult with an advanced solid tumor such as melanoma, head and neck, liver or kidney cancer. Both conserved end residues are part of each CDR3. A D gene is named only where the DNA matches it firmly. Some rows mark clone size as missing; the rest say once, few, many or name a class of expanded clone.

len,j_gene,d_gene,v_gene,abundance,CDR3nt,CDR3aa
14,TRBJ2-1,.,TRBV4-3,.,TGCGCCAGCAGTCAACCCCCAGCATACAATGAGCAGTTCTTC,CASSQPPAYNEQFF
15,TRBJ2-5,TRBD1,TRBV6-1,.,TGTGCCAGCAGGACGGGACAGGTCCTGGGGGAGACCCAGTACTTC,CASRTGQVLGETQYF
15,TRBJ2-7,TRBD1,TRBV6-6,few,TGTGCCAGCAGCCCGCGGGACAGGACCTCCTACGAGCAGTACTTC,CASSPRDRTSYEQYF
14,TRBJ1-2,.,TRBV19,.,TGTGCCAGTAGTATAGACGCAGGGAGCTATGGCTACACCTTC,CASSIDAGSYGYTF
16,TRBJ1-6,TRBD1,TRBV7-3,.,TGTGCCAGCAGCTCAAAGGGACAGGGTTTGAATTCACCCCTCCACTTT,CASSSKGQGLNSPLHF
18,TRBJ1-2,TRBD1,TRBV5-1,.,TGCGCCAGCAGCTTGAACCCGGGACAGGACAGCACTAACTATGGCTACACCTTC,CASSLNPGQDSTNYGYTF
14,TRBJ2-1,.,TRBV2,.,TGTGCCAGCAGTGCTACGGGAGTCGGGAATGAGCAGTTCTTC,CASSATGVGNEQFF
16,TRBJ2-7,TRBD2,TRBV5-4,.,TGTGCCAGCAGCGCAGGGGGCTCTAGCGGGAGCTACGAGCAGTACTTC,CASSAGGSSGSYEQYF
16,TRBJ2-1,TRBD1,TRBV5-4,.,TGTGCCAGCAGCTTGCCTGGGACAGGGGGCATATATGAGCAGTTCTTC,CASSLPGTGGIYEQFF
14,TRBJ1-5,TRBD1,TRBV2,.,TGTGCCAGCAATGGTGGGCAGGGGGTCCAGCCCCAGCATTTT,CASNGGQGVQPQHF
15,TRBJ2-1,TRBD2,TRBV7-2,.,TGTGCCAGCAGCTTAGAGGGACTAGGATTGGATGAGCAGTTCTTC,CASSLEGLGLDEQFF
13,TRBJ1-5,.,TRBV10-3,once,TGTGCCATCAGTGGTATGGTAAATCAGCCCCAGCATTTT,CAISGMVNQPQHF
13,TRBJ1-2,.,TRBV7-3,.,TGTGCCAGCAGCTTAAACCCAGGGGATGGCTACACCTTC,CASSLNPGDGYTF
15,TRBJ2-3,.,TRBV11-2,.,TGTGCCAGCTTACCAGTCCTTCGGACGGCAGATACGCAGTATTTT,CASLPVLRTADTQYF
15,TRBJ1-4,.,TRBV2,.,TGTGCCAGCAGTGAAGCGCGCAGGGTTTATGAAAAACTGTTTTTT,CASSEARRVYEKLFF
14,TRBJ2-1,.,TRBV4-3,.,TGCGCCAGCAGCCGATCGGACGACCCCCGTCGGCAGTTCTTC,CASSRSDDPRRQFF
17,TRBJ2-7,TRBD1,TRBV11-2,.,TGTGCCAGCAGCTTAGGCCCCCCGGGACAGGGGGCCTACGAGCAGTACTTC,CASSLGPPGQGAYEQYF
18,TRBJ1-1,.,TRBV5-8,.,TGTGCCAGCAGCTTAAATATCGAAGCCAGGGCTTATCGCGCTGAAGCTTTCTTT,CASSLNIEARAYRAEAFF
12,TRBJ1-2,.,TRBV5-1,.,TGCGCCAGCAGTTGGGGGAATTATGGCTACACCTTC,CASSWGNYGYTF
14,TRBJ2-5,.,TRBV27,.,TGTGCCAGTTCCGAGGGGTTAGGGGGAGAGACCCAGTACTTC,CASSEGLGGETQYF
15,TRBJ2-7,TRBD2,TRBV7-2,once,TGTGCCAGCAGCACAAGACTAGCGGGAGAAGTAGAGCAGTACTTC,CASSTRLAGEVEQYF
18,TRBJ2-7,TRBD2,TRBV15,.,TGTGCCACCAGCAGGGGAAGAGTTCAGGGACTAGCGGGAGGAAAGCAGTACTTC,CATSRGRVQGLAGGKQYF
16,TRBJ1-4,TRBD1,TRBV5-1,.,TGCGCCAGCAGCTTGGGGGACAGTACAACTAATGAAAAACTGTTTTTT,CASSLGDSTTNEKLFF